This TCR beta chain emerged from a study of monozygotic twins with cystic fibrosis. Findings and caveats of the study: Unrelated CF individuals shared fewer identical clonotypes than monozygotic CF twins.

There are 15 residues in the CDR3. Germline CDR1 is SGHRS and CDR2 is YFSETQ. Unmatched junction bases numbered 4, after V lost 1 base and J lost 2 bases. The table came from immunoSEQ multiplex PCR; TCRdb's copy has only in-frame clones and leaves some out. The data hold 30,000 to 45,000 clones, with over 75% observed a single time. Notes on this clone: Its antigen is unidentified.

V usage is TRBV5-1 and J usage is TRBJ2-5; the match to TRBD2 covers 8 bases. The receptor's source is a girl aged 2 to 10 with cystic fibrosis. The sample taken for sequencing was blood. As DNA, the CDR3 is TGCGCCAGCAGCTTGAGAGCGGGGGCTCAAGAGACCCAGTACTTC. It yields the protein CASSLRAGAQETQYF.